The following is a T cell receptor beta chain sequence with its context. Its antigen is still unknown. Per-base quality was not reported, and no clone a single base away is much larger than it. Between the V and J ends, shortened by 5 bases and 6 bases respectively, the junction contains 19 bases. From a lookup of the germline V gene, CDR1 and CDR2 are MDHEN and SYDVKM. The CDR3 starts with the cysteine, ends with the phenylalanine, and has 15 residues. CDR3 DNA is the only sequence kept; it has 45 bases, read in frame from the first base. The sample is drawn from a study of blood T cell repertoires in COVID-19 (dated by TCRdb to about 2020). Study-level background: Samples from collaborators originated in the United States, Italy and Spain and spanned both the acute and convalescent phases of COVID-19. The prospective study material was composed of cDNA or gDNA derived from T cells, B-cell-depleted T cells, or PBMCs. Subjects who had been exposed to COVID-19, were actively infected with it, or had recovered from it provided the deeply sampled blood TCRbeta repertoires that made up the dataset. The repertoires were released in a freely available public database meant as a resource for research on the immune response to SARS-CoV-2. The samples were drawn from the first 160 participants of the ongoing ImmuneRACE study and from 1,200 or so subjects provided by 6 global collaborators. A de-identified subject ID, COVID-19 status, age in years and sex were almost always included in the sample metadata. Where HLA class I and class II types were available, the types were taken from metadata supplied by the sample provider, not from assay-based typing. The paper's findings and limits, for the study overall: The amount of clinical and demographic metadata varied by source and participant and was provided uncurated.

TCRbeta CDR3 regions were amplified from genomic DNA using the immunoSEQ Assay, a bias-controlled multiplex PCR. Per the source publication's procedure: Within the assay, amplification of reference gene primers was used to estimate how many nucleated cells each sample contained. To quantify the absolute abundance of each unique TCRbeta CDR3 rearrangement, sequence reads were collapsed and filtered. For each sample, productive Simpson clonality was calculated as the square root of Simpson's diversity index across productive rearrangements. TCRdb provides this immuneACCESS table in a form limited to in-frame rearrangements. Some clones are lacking; in checked studies, under half of them reflect an unresolved V gene, and why the rest are absent is not known. V and J calls and clone size come straight from that table; D and trimming were deduced from the DNA. In this sample the table shows tens of thousands of clones, roughly three quarters of which occur a single time. The ten top clones hold about 30% of the sample.

The collaborating institutions used their own protocols to collect whole blood in K2EDTA tubes. Collaborator samples were shipped for TCRbeta analysis as frozen whole blood, isolated PBMCs, or DNA extracted from either sample type. The specimen was peripheral blood. This clonotype was obtained from a human donor in a cohort sampled during active COVID-19. The rearrangement combines TRBV28 with TRBJ1-2; TRBD1 might be the D gene, on 6 matching bases. The CDR3 amino acid sequence is: CASSLRGQLYHGYTF. The nucleotide sequence reads as follows: TGTGCCAGCAGTCTTCGCGGACAGCTTTACCATGGCTACACCTTC.